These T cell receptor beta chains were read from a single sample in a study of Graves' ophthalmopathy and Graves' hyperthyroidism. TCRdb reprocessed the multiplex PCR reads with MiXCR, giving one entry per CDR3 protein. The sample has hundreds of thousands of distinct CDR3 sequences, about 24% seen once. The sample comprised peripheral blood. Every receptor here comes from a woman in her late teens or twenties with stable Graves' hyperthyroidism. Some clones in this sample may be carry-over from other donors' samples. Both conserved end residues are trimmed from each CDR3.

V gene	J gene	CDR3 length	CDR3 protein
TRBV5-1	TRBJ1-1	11	ASSLGGGVEAF
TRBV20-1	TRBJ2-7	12	SARGWEAGYEQY
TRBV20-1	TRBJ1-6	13	SAPFKSSYNSPLH
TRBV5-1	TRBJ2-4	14	ASSLASARDKNIQY
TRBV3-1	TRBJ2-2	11	ASSRYFSGELF
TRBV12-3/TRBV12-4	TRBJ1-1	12	ASSFGDRVAEAF
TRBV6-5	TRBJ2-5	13	ASSYDPGSQETQY
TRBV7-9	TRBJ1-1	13	ASSLEGGSGTEAF
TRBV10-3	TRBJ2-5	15	AISDGLGTLNPETQY
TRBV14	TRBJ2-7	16	ASSRPRGGDRGLDEQY
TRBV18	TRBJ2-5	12	ASSLGTGLETQY
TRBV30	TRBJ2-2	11	AWGTGNTGELF
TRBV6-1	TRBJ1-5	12	ASGRGATNQPQH
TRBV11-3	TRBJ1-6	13	ASSWHILNRGPLH
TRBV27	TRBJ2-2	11	ASSSRDPGELF
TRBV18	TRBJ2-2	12	ASSSRDQEGELF
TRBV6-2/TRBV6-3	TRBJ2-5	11	ASRQTGRETQY
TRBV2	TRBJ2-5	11	ASEGTSGETQY
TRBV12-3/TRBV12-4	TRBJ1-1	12	ASRPMEQNTEAF
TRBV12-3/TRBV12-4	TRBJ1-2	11	ASSRQGFDGYT
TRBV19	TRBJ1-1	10	ASSMVGTEAF
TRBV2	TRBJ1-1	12	ASTKEGFHTEAF
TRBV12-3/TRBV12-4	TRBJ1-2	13	ASSSQTGWYYGYT
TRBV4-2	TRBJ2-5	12	ASSPWDRKETQY
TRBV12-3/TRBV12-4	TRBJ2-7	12	ASRKGGAAYEQY
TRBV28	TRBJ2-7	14	ASSGGSGLSLPEQY
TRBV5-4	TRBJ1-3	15	ASSFGQGKFSGNTIY
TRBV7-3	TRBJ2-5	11	ASSSPLGETQY
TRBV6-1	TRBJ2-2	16	ASSEVESLTKNTGELF
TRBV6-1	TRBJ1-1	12	ASSANQEGGEAF
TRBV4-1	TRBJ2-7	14	ASSQDEVIPYYEQY
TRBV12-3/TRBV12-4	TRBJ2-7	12	ASSLGVSNYEQY
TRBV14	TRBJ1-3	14	ASSHGYSYSGNTIY
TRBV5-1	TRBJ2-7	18	ASSPHLARGPSGRSAEQY
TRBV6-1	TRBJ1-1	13	ASSLVQGARTEAF
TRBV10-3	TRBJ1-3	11	AIRNLSGNTIY
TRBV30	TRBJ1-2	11	AWSKVQHYGYT
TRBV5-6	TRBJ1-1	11	ASSFRLNTEAF
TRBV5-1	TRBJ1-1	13	ASSLGGTANTEAF
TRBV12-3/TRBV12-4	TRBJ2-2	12	ASSPTGVAGELF
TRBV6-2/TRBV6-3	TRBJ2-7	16	ASSYSVGGQGFGYEQY
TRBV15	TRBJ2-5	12	ATSRGEFGETQY
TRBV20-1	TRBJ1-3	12	SAPSGTAGNTIY
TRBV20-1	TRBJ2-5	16	SATRYLAGRLGQETQY
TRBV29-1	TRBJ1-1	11	SVAGELNTEAF
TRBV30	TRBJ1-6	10	AWSVANSPLH
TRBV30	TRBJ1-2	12	AWSWGTDDYGYT
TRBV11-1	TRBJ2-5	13	ASSPRAGGRETQY
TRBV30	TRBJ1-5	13	AWSPPGTAVVPQH
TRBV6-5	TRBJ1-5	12	ASSSSGGPQPQH
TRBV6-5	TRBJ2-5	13	ASSRRGGRQETQY
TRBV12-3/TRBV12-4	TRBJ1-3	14	ASPTGSGPSGNTIY
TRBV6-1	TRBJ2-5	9	ASTSMGTQY
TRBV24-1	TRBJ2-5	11	ATSGRTEETQY